This T cell receptor beta chain was identified during a study of blood T cell repertoires in COVID-19. At the level of the study: COVID-19 samples collected from the United States, Italy and Spain covered acute and convalescent phases. T cells, B-cell-depleted T cells, or PBMCs supplied cDNA or gDNA.

The CDR3 consists of 13 residues. The germline CDR1 and CDR2 sequences are MNHNY and SVGAGI (reference sequence). Trimming took off 6 bases at V and 1 base at J, with 9 bases between the two ends. Original processing methods: Amplification of reference gene primers provided the estimated nucleated cell counts. Repertoires were generated with immunoSEQ multiplex PCR, while TCRdb's copy carries only in-frame clones and drops some. V and J calls and clone size follow that table, whereas D and trimming were derived from the DNA. The sample has over 100,000 clones, around four fifths seen once. The source is a man aged 65 to 85 with acute or convalescent COVID-19. The sequencing input was peripheral blood. This chain uses TRBV6-6 with TRBJ1-1; weak D call: TRBD1 (6 bases). CDR3 sequence reads: CASRKQGNTEAFF. As DNA, the CDR3 is TGTGCCAGCAGGAAACAGGGGAACACTGAAGCTTTCTTT.